One and the same sample provided the 14 T cell receptor beta chains below, sequenced in a study of early T cells in non-severe SARS-CoV-2 infection. Via MiXCR, TCRdb re-called the 5' RACE reads, giving one row per CDR3 protein. This sample yields more than 65,000 distinct CDR3 sequences, of which approximately 13% are seen a single time; roughly 2.5% belongs to the top ten. Sample: whole blood, taken at baseline. Receptor source: an adult who was a healthcare worker with PCR-confirmed SARS-CoV-2 infection or an uninfected control (not recorded which).

This clonotype was counted many times. This chain connects TRBV5-4 to TRBJ2-1, with unresolved D. The CDR3 is 14 residues long. V was trimmed by 0 bases and J by 2 bases, leaving 6 bases between them. In germline, CDR1 is SGHNT, CDR2 YYREEE (reference sequence). The CDR3 bases are TGTGCCAGCAGCTTGGATCAGGCCTACAATGAGCAGTTCTTC. It yields the protein CASSLDQAYNEQFF.

This clonotype was seen once. In nucleotides, the CDR3 is TGCAGTGCTAGAGATCCCCGAACTAGCGGGGGGGCTACAGATACGCAGTATTTT. Protein: CSARDPRTSGGATDTQYF. V is TRBV20-1 and J is TRBJ2-3, with 13 bases matching TRBD2. Germline loops: CDR1 DFQATT, CDR2 SNEGSKA (reference sequence). The CDR3 spans 18 residues. Trimming at V came to 0 bases and at J to 3 bases, leaving 9 bases not matched to a gene.

CDR3: CSARVGVTDTQYF. The CDR3 coding sequence is TGCAGTGCTAGAGTTGGGGTCACAGATACGCAGTATTTT. The genes are TRBV20-1 and TRBJ2-3; D ambiguous. The CDR3 is 13 residues long. The V gene's germline CDR1 is DFQATT and CDR2 SNEGSKA (reference sequence). The germline V and J ends were trimmed by 1 base and 2 bases, with 7 bases remaining between them.

The table lists this clonotype with a few counts. The chain recombines TRBV7-2 with TRBJ2-5, with D hard to call. The CDR3 is 14 amino acids. The V and J ends lost 2 bases and 5 bases respectively, with 12 bases between them. Looked up from germline, CDR1 is SGHTA and CDR2 is FQGNSA. Here the CDR3 reads CASSLTLAGETQYF. CDR3 sequence (DNA): TGTGCCAGCAGCTTAACCCTCGCCGGGGAGACCCAGTACTTC.

The V gene is TRBV11-2, the J gene TRBJ2-3, with TRBD2 matching over 12 bases. Germline CDR1 and CDR2: SGHAT and FQNNGV. Germline trimming cut 1 base from V and 1 base from J; bases unmatched to any gene: 0. CDR3 length: 16 amino acids. Here the CDR3 DNA reads TGTGCCAGCAGCTTAGGACTAGCGGGGGGCACAGATACGCAGTATTTT. This gives the protein CASSLGLAGGTDTQYF.

This clonotype has just a few counts. V is TRBV24-1 and J is TRBJ1-5; D call uncertain. Per the germline V gene, CDR1 is KGHDR and CDR2 is SFDVKD. This CDR3 spans 14 amino acids. The V end was cut by 6 bases, the J end by 3 bases, with 11 bases between. In nucleotides, the CDR3 is TGTGCCACCAGTAGCGGCAGGATCAATCAGCCCCAGCATTTT. Residues: CATSSGRINQPQHF.

This clonotype was seen more than once but under ten times. The V call is TRBV18, the J call TRBJ2-7; TRBD1 or TRBD2 may be the D gene (5 bases each). The V end lost 3 bases, the J end lost 1 base, and 10 bases lay between the germline ends. The CDR3 covers 14 residues. Looked up from germline, CDR1 is KGHSH and CDR2 is LQKENI. The CDR3 DNA reads as TGTGCCAGCTCACCCGGGACGGCATCCTACGAGCAGTACTTC. This encodes CASSPGTASYEQYF.

This clonotype was counted between two and nine times. The gene calls are TRBV28 and TRBJ2-1; D call uncertain. From germline, CDR1 is MDHEN and CDR2 SYDVKM. Trimming took 5 bases from V and 4 from J, leaving 12 bases between them. This CDR3 has 14 residues. Here the CDR3 reads CASSGFIGYNEQFF. The CDR3 DNA is TGTGCCAGCAGTGGCTTCATCGGGTACAATGAGCAGTTCTTC.

The CDR3 sequence: CASTPWRGMGEKLFF. The DNA for the CDR3 is TGTGCCAGCACCCCCTGGCGAGGGATGGGTGAAAAACTGTTTTTT. The chain employs TRBV28 and TRBJ1-4; no clear D. The CDR3 is 15 residues long. Germline-derived CDR1 and CDR2 are MDHEN and SYDVKM. Trimming stripped 7 bases from V and 7 bases from J, with 19 bases between. Full variable domain (remainder filled in from reference TRBV28 and TRBJ1-4): DVKVTQSSRYLVKRTGEKVFLECVQDMDHENMFWYRQDPGLGLRLIYFSYDVKMKEKGDIPEGYSVSREKKERFSLILESASTNQTSMYLCASTPWRGMGEKLFFGSGTQLSVL.

The rearrangement uses TRBV5-4 and TRBJ2-7; possible D gene TRBD1, 6 bases. The CDR3 has 15 residues. Germline lookup yields CDR1 SGHNT and CDR2 YYREEE (reference sequence). The ends were cut back, 7 bases at V and 1 base at J, with 18 bases in the middle. The CDR3 protein is CASRVDSAGSYEQYF. CDR3 DNA: TGTGCCAGCCGTGTGGACAGTGCCGGGTCCTACGAGCAGTACTTC.

This clonotype was counted between two and nine times. The chain is built from TRBV10-3 and TRBJ1-1, with D perhaps matching TRBD1 (5 bases). V was pared by 2 bases and J by 3 bases, with 7 bases between. The CDR3 sequence is 13 residues long. The germline V gene encodes CDR1 ENHRY and CDR2 SYGVKD. The CDR3, as DNA: TGTGCCATCAGTGAGCCAGGGTACACTGAAGCTTTCTTT. Its translation is CAISEPGYTEAFF.

This sequence joins TRBV4-3 and TRBJ2-3; TRBD1 matches at 9 bases. The CDR3 length is 13 residues. Losses at the gene ends were 4 bases for V and 11 bases for J; bases not matched to a gene: 7. Germline V gene lookup returns CDR1 LGHNA and CDR2 YSLEER. CDR3 sequence (DNA): TGCGCCAGCAGCCGAAGGACAGGGGAGCTGCAGTATTTT. Protein: CASSRRTGELQYF.

The table lists this clonotype with many counts. CDR3 amino acids: CASSPRSEGNEQFF. The CDR3 coding sequence is TGTGCCAGCAGCCCAAGGTCCGAGGGGAATGAGCAGTTCTTC. The V call is TRBV5-4, the J call TRBJ2-1; D could derive from TRBD1 or TRBD2 (5 bases each). The V end was cut by 4 bases, the J end by 7 bases, with 15 bases between. The germline V gene encodes CDR1 SGHNT and CDR2 YYREEE (reference sequence). This CDR3 is 14 amino acids long.

This clonotype was seen repeatedly, ten times or more. The CDR3 loop is CASSLNNEQFF. The CDR3 DNA follows: TGTGCCAGCAGCTTGAACAATGAGCAGTTCTTC. This chain connects TRBV5-6 to TRBJ2-1; D is unresolved. The V end lost 1 base, the J end lost 5 bases, and 1 base lay between the germline ends. Per germline, CDR1 SGHDT and CDR2 YYEEEE. This CDR3 has 11 amino acids. The whole variable domain, remainder taken from reference TRBV5-6 and TRBJ2-1, is DAGVTQSPTHLIKTRGQQVTLRCSPKSGHDTVSWYQQALGQGPQFIFQYYEEEERQRGNFPDRFSGHQFPNYSSELNVNALLLGDSALYLCASSLNNEQFFGPGTRLTVL.